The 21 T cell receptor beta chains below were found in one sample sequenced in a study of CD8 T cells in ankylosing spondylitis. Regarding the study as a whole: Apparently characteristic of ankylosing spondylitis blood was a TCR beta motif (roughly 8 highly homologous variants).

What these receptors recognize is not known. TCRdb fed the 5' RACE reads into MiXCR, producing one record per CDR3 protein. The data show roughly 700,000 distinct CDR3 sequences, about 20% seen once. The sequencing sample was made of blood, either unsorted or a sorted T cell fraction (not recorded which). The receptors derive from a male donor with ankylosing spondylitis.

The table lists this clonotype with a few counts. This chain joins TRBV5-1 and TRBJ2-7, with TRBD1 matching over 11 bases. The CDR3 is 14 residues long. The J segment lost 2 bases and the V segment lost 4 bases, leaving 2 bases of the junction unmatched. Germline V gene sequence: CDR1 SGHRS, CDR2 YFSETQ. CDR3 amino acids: CASSGQGAPYEQYF. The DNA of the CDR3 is TGCGCCAGCAGCGGACAGGGGGCCCCCTACGAGCAGTACTTC.

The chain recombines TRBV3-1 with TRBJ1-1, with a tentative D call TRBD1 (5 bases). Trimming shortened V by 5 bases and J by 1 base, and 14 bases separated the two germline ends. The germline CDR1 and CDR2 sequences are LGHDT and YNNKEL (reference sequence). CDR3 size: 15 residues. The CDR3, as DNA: TGTGCCAGCAGCGAAAGACCCGGGACGAACACTGAAGCTTTCTTT. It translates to CASSERPGTNTEAFF.

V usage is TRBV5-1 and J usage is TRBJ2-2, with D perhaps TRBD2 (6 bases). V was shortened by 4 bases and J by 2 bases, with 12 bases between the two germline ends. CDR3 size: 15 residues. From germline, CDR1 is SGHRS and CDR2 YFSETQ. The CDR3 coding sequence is TGCGCCAGCAGCCCTAGCGATAGAAACACCGGGGAGCTGTTTTTT. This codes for CASSPSDRNTGELFF.

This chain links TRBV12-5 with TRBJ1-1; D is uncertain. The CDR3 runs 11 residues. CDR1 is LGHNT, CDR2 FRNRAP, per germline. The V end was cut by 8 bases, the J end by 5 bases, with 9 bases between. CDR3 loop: CASRPYTEAFF. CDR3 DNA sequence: TGTGCTAGTCGGCCTTATACTGAAGCTTTCTTT.

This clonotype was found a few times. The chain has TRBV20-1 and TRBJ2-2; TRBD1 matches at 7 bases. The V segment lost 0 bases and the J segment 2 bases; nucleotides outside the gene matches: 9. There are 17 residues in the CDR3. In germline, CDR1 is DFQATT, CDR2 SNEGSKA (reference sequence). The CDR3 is CSARDPKQGINTGELFF. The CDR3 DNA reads TGCAGTGCTAGAGATCCTAAACAGGGGATAAACACCGGGGAGCTGTTTTTT.

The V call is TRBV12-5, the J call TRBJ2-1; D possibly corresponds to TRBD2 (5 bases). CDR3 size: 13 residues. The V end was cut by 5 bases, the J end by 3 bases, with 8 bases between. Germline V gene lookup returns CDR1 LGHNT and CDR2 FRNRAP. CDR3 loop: CASGPAGYNEQFF. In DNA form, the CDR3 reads TGTGCTAGTGGTCCCGCGGGCTACAATGAGCAGTTCTTC.

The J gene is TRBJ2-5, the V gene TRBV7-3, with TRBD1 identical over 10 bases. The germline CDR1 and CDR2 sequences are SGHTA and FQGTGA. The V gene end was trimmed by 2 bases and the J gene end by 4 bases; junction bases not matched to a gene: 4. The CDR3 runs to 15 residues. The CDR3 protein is CASSLYGTGVETQYF. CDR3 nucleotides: TGTGCCAGCAGCTTATACGGGACAGGGGTAGAGACCCAGTACTTC. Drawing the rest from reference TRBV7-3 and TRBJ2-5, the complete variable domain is GAGVSQTPSNKVTEKGKYVELRCDPISGHTALYWYRQSLGQGPEFLIYFQGTGAADDSGLPNDRFFAVRPEGSVSTLKIQRTERGDSAVYLCASSLYGTGVETQYFGPGTRLLVL.

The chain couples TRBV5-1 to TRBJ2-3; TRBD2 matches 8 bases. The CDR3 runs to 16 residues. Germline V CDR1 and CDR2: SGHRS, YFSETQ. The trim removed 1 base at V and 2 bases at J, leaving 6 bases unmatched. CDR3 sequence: CASSLRVAGNTDTQYF. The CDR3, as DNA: TGCGCCAGCAGCTTGCGAGTAGCGGGAAACACAGATACGCAGTATTTT.

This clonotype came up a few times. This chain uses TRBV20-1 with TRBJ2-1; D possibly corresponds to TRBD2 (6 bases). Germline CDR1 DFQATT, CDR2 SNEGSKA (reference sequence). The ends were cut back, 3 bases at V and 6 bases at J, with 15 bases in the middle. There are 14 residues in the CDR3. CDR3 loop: CSASIGSTLNEQFF. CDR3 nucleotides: TGCAGTGCTAGCATCGGGAGTACGCTCAATGAGCAGTTCTTC.

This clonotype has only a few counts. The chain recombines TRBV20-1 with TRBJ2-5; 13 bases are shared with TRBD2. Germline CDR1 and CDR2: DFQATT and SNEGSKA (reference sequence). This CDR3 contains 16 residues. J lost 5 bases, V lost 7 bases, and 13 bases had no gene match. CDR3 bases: TGCAGTGGCAGACTAGCGGGGGGCCTCTTGCCGGAGACCCAGTACTTC. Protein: CSGRLAGGLLPETQYF.

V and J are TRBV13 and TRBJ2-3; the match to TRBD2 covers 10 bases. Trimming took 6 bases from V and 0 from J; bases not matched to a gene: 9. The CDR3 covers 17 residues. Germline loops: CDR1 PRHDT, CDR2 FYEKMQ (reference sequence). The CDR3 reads CASSRRAGGSSTDTQYF. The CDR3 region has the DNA TGTGCCAGCAGTCGGCGAGCGGGGGGGAGTAGCACAGATACGCAGTATTTT.

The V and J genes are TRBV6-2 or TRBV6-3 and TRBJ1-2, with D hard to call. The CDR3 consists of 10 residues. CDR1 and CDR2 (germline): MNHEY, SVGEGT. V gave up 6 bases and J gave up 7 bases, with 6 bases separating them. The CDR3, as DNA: TGTGCCAGCAGCCGGTTTGGCTACACCTTC. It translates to CASSRFGYTF.

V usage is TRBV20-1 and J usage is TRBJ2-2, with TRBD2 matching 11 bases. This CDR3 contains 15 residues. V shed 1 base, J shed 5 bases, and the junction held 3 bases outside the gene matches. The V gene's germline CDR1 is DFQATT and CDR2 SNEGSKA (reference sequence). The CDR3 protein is CSARVGTSGTGELFF. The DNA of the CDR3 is TGCAGTGCTAGAGTCGGGACTAGCGGTACCGGGGAGCTGTTTTTT.

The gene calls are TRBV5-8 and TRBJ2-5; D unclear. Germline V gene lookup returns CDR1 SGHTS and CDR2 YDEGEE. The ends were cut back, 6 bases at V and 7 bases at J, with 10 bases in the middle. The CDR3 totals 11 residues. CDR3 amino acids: CASTLIGTQYF. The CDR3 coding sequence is TGTGCCAGCACCCTAATAGGGACCCAGTACTTC. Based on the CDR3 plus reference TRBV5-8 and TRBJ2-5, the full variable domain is EAGVTQSPTHLIKTRGQQATLRCSPISGHTSVYWYQQALGLGLQFLLWYDEGEERNRGNFPPRFSGRQFPNYSSELNVNALELEDSALYLCASTLIGTQYFGPGTRLLVL.

The CDR3 nucleotides read TGTGCTAGTGGTTCCCTCTTGGAGAACAATGAGCAGTTCTTC. Its translation is CASGSLLENNEQFF. The V and J genes are TRBV12-5 and TRBJ2-1; no definite D call. Per the germline V gene, CDR1 is LGHNT and CDR2 is FRNRAP. Trimming left V 4 bases short and J 5 bases short, with 12 bases between. This CDR3 contains 14 residues.

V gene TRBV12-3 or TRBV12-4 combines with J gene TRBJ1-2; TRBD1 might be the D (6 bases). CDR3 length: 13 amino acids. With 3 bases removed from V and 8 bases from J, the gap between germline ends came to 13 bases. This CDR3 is CASSFGGGDGYTF. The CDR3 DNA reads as TGTGCCAGCAGTTTTGGAGGGGGGGACGGCTACACCTTC.

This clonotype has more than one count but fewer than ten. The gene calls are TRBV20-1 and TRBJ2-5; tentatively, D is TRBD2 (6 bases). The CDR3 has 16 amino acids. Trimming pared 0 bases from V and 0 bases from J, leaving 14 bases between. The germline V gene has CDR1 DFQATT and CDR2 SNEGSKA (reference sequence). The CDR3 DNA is TGCAGTGCTAGAGAAGCGCGGGGAGCCTACCAAGAGACCCAGTACTTC. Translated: CSAREARGAYQETQYF.

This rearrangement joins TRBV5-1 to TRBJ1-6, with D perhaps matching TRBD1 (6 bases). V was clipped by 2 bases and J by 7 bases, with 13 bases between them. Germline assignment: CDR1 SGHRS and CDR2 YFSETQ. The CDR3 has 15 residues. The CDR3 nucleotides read TGCGCCAGCAGCTTAACGGGACAAGAGAATTCACCCCTCCACTTT. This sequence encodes CASSLTGQENSPLHF. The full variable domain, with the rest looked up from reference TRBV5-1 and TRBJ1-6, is KAGVTQTPRYLIKTRGQQVTLSCSPISGHRSVSWYQQTPGQGLQFLFEYFSETQRNKGNFPGRFSGRQFSNSRSEMNVSTLELGDSALYLCASSLTGQENSPLHFGNGTRLTVT.

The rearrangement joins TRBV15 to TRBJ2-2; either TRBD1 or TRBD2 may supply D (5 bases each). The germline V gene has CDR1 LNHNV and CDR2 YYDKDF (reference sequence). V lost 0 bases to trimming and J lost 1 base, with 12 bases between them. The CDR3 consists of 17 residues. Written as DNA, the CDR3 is TGTGCCACCAGCAGAGATCTTACGGGGCTGAACACCGGGGAGCTGTTTTTT. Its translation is CATSRDLTGLNTGELFF.

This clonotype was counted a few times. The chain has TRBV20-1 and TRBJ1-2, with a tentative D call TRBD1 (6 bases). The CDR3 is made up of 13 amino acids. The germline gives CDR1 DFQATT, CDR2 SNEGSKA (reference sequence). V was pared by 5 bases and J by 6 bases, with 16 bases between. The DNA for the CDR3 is TGCAGTGCTGAGAGTAGGACAGCACATGGCTACACCTTC. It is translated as CSAESRTAHGYTF.

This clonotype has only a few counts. CDR3 in amino acids: CASSFGHSAFF. The CDR3 coding sequence is TGTGCCAGCAGTTTTGGGCATAGTGCTTTCTTT. This chain connects TRBV12-3 or TRBV12-4 to TRBJ1-1; D gene uncertain. V lost 3 bases, J lost 11 bases, and 10 bases lay in between. There are 11 residues in the CDR3.